These T cell receptor beta chains were read from a single sample in a study of blood T cell repertoires in COVID-19. Assay: immunoSEQ multiplex PCR; the TCRdb copy retains only in-frame clones and omits some. This sample has 45,000 to 50,000 clones, with 88% found just once. The sequenced sample was peripheral blood. Every receptor here comes from a man in his fifties with acute or convalescent COVID-19. Both conserved end residues are part of each CDR3. The D gene is left open where the match is weak. Size tells how often a clone was seen (once, few, many) or the class of an expanded clone, and some rows leave it out.

v_call	d_call	clone_size	j_call	cdr3_aa	cdr3_nt
TRBV5-5	.	once	TRBJ2-5	CASSPRDFQETQYF	TGTGCCAGCAGCCCCCGGGACTTCCAAGAGACCCAGTACTTC
TRBV4-3	.	.	TRBJ1-2	CASSQGALKHGYTF	TGCGCCAGCAGCCAAGGGGCGCTAAAGCATGGCTACACCTTC
TRBV18	TRBD1	.	TRBJ2-2	CASSRLRTGQNTGELFF	TGTGCCAGCTCCAGATTGAGGACAGGGCAGAACACCGGGGAGCTGTTTTTT
TRBV24-1	TRBD2	.	TRBJ2-1	CATSDYKTGLAYNEQFF	TGTGCCACCAGTGACTACAAGACGGGACTAGCCTACAATGAGCAGTTCTTC
TRBV2	TRBD1	.	TRBJ2-3	CASRATGGFHTQYF	TGTGCCAGCAGAGCGACAGGGGGCTTTCATACGCAGTATTTT
TRBV15	.	.	TRBJ1-1	CATSRDINGNTEAFF	TGTGCCACCAGCAGAGATATCAACGGGAACACTGAAGCTTTCTTT
TRBV20-1	.	.	TRBJ2-5	CSARGWETQYF	TGCAGTGCCCGAGGTTGGGAGACCCAGTACTTC
TRBV7-6	TRBD1	.	TRBJ2-7	CASSPGQGGFYEQYF	TGTGCCAGCAGCCCGGGACAGGGAGGTTTCTACGAGCAGTACTTC
TRBV5-6	.	.	TRBJ2-3	CASSRDFADTQYF	TGTGCCAGCAGCCGGGACTTTGCAGATACGCAGTATTTT
TRBV2	TRBD1	.	TRBJ1-1	CASSEQGDGNTEAFF	TGTGCCAGCAGTGAACAGGGGGACGGTAACACTGAAGCTTTCTTT
TRBV2	TRBD1	.	TRBJ1-1	CASHRGLNTEAFF	TGTGCCAGCCATAGGGGGCTGAACACTGAAGCTTTCTTT
TRBV19	TRBD1	.	TRBJ1-5	CASRFGQGLSNQPQHF	TGTGCCAGTAGATTCGGACAGGGGCTTAGCAATCAGCCCCAGCATTTT
TRBV24-1	.	.	TRBJ1-2	CATSDSWGGGYTF	TGTGCCACCAGTGATTCATGGGGAGGCGGCTACACCTTC
TRBV10-3	TRBD1	.	TRBJ1-5	CAISDGTGNQPQHF	TGTGCCATCAGTGACGGGACAGGCAATCAGCCCCAGCATTTT
TRBV29-1	TRBD1	.	TRBJ1-4	CSVFRDRGEKLFF	TGCAGCGTGTTCCGGGACAGGGGTGAAAAACTGTTTTTT
TRBV11-3	TRBD2	few	TRBJ2-5	CASSPGGAQETQYF	TGTGCCAGCAGCCCCGGGGGGGCCCAAGAGACCCAGTACTTC
TRBV15	TRBD1	once	TRBJ1-1	CATSRGRDRGNTEAFF	TGTGCCACCAGCAGAGGAAGAGACAGGGGGAACACTGAAGCTTTCTTT
TRBV5-1	TRBD2	few	TRBJ2-1	CASSLLVPREDEQFF	TGCGCCAGCAGCCTACTTGTTCCACGGGAGGATGAGCAGTTCTTC
TRBV29-1	.	.	TRBJ1-2	CSGRDGDYGYTF	TGCAGCGGGAGGGACGGTGACTATGGCTACACCTTC
TRBV11-2	.	.	TRBJ1-4	CASSLDSVARLTGLFF	TGTGCCAGCAGCTTAGATTCTGTGGCCCGGCTGACGGGGCTGTTTTTT
TRBV2	.	few	TRBJ1-6	CASNYGSPLHF	TGTGCCAGCAACTACGGTTCACCCCTCCACTTT
TRBV12-3/TRBV12-4	.	.	TRBJ1-5	CASSFRQDQPQHF	TGTGCCAGCAGTTTTCGCCAGGATCAGCCCCAGCATTTT
TRBV20-1	TRBD1	.	TRBJ2-1	CSARTGDEQFF	TGCAGTGCCAGGACAGGGGATGAGCAGTTCTTC
TRBV12-3/TRBV12-4	.	.	TRBJ1-1	CASRQGDTEAFF	TGTGCCAGCAGACAAGGGGACACTGAAGCTTTCTTT
TRBV11-3	TRBD2	.	TRBJ2-1	CASSLSGGGNEQFF	TGTGCCAGCAGCTTGAGCGGGGGGGGCAATGAGCAGTTCTTC
TRBV9	.	.	TRBJ1-4	CASSVAGINEKLFF	TGTGCCAGCAGCGTAGCAGGGATTAATGAAAAACTGTTTTTT
TRBV5-6	.	.	TRBJ1-4	CASSLSGGYMEKLFF	TGTGCCAGCAGCTTGTCGGGGGGGTATATGGAAAAACTGTTTTTT
TRBV9	TRBD2	.	TRBJ2-3	CASSSPREGGTDTQYF	TGTGCCAGCAGCTCGCCCCGGGAGGGAGGCACAGATACGCAGTATTTT
TRBV3-1/TRBV3-2	.	.	TRBJ1-2	CASSQVTEKYGYTF	TGTGCCAGCAGCCAAGTAACAGAAAAATATGGCTACACCTTC
TRBV19	.	few	TRBJ1-1	CASSAEGGLGTEAFF	TGTGCCAGTAGCGCTGAAGGAGGACTGGGCACTGAAGCTTTCTTT
TRBV5-1	.	.	TRBJ2-3	CASSPKGQTRGTDTQYF	TGCGCCAGCAGCCCAAAGGGACAGACCCGGGGGACAGATACGCAGTATTTT
TRBV5-4	TRBD2	.	TRBJ2-1	CASSSASGKIDNEQFF	TGTGCCAGCAGCTCGGCTAGCGGGAAGATCGACAATGAGCAGTTCTTC
TRBV7-2	TRBD1	.	TRBJ2-3	CASTLRGGEVGDTQYF	TGTGCCAGCACCTTGAGAGGGGGCGAGGTAGGAGATACGCAGTATTTT
TRBV18	.	.	TRBJ1-4	CASSPPGFSGLNEKLFF	TGTGCCAGCTCACCACCGGGGTTCTCAGGGCTAAATGAAAAACTGTTTTTT
TRBV10-2	.	.	TRBJ2-1	CASRTSTKQFF	TGCGCCAGCAGGACTAGTACCAAGCAGTTCTTC
TRBV5-1	TRBD2	.	TRBJ2-5	CASSLRAGGQETQYF	TGCGCCAGCAGCTTGCGAGCGGGAGGGCAAGAGACCCAGTACTTC
TRBV5-1	TRBD2	.	TRBJ2-1	CASRDLAGGFNEQFF	TGCGCCAGCAGGGACCTAGCGGGAGGATTCAATGAGCAGTTCTTC
TRBV19	TRBD1	.	TRBJ1-3	CASSPFGTGRNTIYF	TGTGCCAGTAGTCCATTCGGGACAGGCCGGAACACCATATATTTT
TRBV19	TRBD1	few	TRBJ1-2	CASRTTGRYGYTF	TGTGCCAGTAGGACGACAGGGCGGTATGGCTACACCTTC
TRBV28	TRBD1	.	TRBJ1-1	CASRTGNTEAFF	TGTGCCAGTCGGACAGGTAACACTGAAGCTTTCTTT
TRBV24-1	.	once	TRBJ1-4	CATSETGGVNEKLFF	TGTGCCACCAGTGAGACCGGAGGGGTTAATGAAAAACTGTTTTTT
TRBV24-1	TRBD1	.	TRBJ2-1	CATSDRQGSYNEQFF	TGTGCCACCAGTGACCGACAGGGATCGTACAATGAGCAGTTCTTC
TRBV30	.	.	TRBJ2-7	CAGRDSYEQYF	TGTGCCGGCCGGGACTCCTACGAGCAGTACTTC
TRBV7-2	TRBD1	.	TRBJ2-7	CASSFTGVLYEQYF	TGTGCCAGCAGCTTCACAGGGGTCCTCTACGAGCAGTACTTC
TRBV4-3	TRBD1	.	TRBJ1-2	CASSQDPGDRAGYTF	TGCGCCAGCAGCCAAGATCCTGGGGACAGGGCTGGCTACACCTTC
TRBV9	.	.	TRBJ2-1	CASSATLADEQFF	TGTGCCAGCAGCGCAACCCTAGCAGATGAGCAGTTCTTC
TRBV11-2	.	.	TRBJ1-2	CASSLGSTLGYTF	TGTGCCAGCAGCTTAGGATCTACGTTGGGCTACACCTTC
TRBV2	.	once	TRBJ1-2	CASSEVSGNYGYTF	TGTGCCAGCAGTGAGGTCTCGGGTAACTATGGCTACACCTTC
TRBV2	TRBD2	once	TRBJ2-5	CASSVLAGGKTQYF	TGTGCCAGCAGTGTACTCGCGGGAGGGAAGACCCAGTACTTC
TRBV5-6	TRBD1	.	TRBJ1-5	CASSSTGNNQPQHF	TGTGCCAGCAGCTCGACAGGGAACAATCAGCCCCAGCATTTT